The 12 T cell receptor beta chains below all came from one sample that was sequenced in a study of beta chain features in type 1 diabetes. Study-wide results and caveats: In every one of the four CD4+ subsets, TCRB CDR3s were moderately but significantly shorter in Type 1 diabetes patients.

What these receptors recognize is not known. Reverse transcribing all isolated RNA meant expressed TCRB transcripts were sequenced. This table comes from immunoSEQ multiplex PCR, and its TCRdb copy is limited to in-frame clones, with some not included. The table has more than 300,000 clones, around 9.3% seen once; the top ten hold roughly 1%. Sequencing used central memory CD4+ T cells from blood. These receptors were obtained from a man aged 30 to 39 with type 1 diabetes.

This clone was counted between two and nine times. This chain joins TRBV5-4 and TRBJ1-1, with a tentative D call TRBD1 (5 bases). The CDR3 spans 16 residues. V was trimmed by 0 bases and J by 6 bases, leaving 18 bases between them. Germline V gives CDR1 SGHNT, CDR2 YYREEE (reference sequence). The DNA of the CDR3 is TGTGCCAGCAGCTTGGATGGGGGGTCCCGTGCTGCTGAAGCTTTCTTT. Its translation is CASSLDGGSRAAEAFF. Full variable domain (outside the CDR3, taken from reference TRBV5-4 and TRBJ1-1): ETGVTQSPTHLIKTRGQQVTLRCSSQSGHNTVSWYQQALGQGPQFIFQYYREEENGRGNFPPRFSGLQFPNYSSELNVNALELDDSALYLCASSLDGGSRAAEAFFGQGTRLTVV.

This clone turned up a few times. The chain is built from TRBV5-1 and TRBJ2-2; D is unclear. V was shortened by 1 base and J by 6 bases, with 7 bases between the two germline ends. Per the germline V gene, CDR1 is SGHRS and CDR2 is YFSETQ. CDR3 size: 13 residues. CDR3 region: CASSLKFPGELFF. The CDR3 region has the DNA TGCGCCAGCAGCTTGAAATTTCCCGGGGAGCTGTTTTTT.

This clone was observed a few times. This chain links TRBV5-1 with TRBJ2-2; 7 bases fit TRBD2. In germline, CDR1 is SGHRS, CDR2 YFSETQ. There are 16 residues in the CDR3. Losses at the gene ends were 3 bases for V and 2 bases for J; bases not matched to a gene: 7. The CDR3 DNA sequence: TGCGCCAGCAGCTCCGGCCCTAGCGGAAACACCGGGGAGCTGTTTTTT. Protein product: CASSSGPSGNTGELFF.

The chain joins TRBV7-8 to TRBJ2-1, with 12 bases matching TRBD2. This CDR3 is built from 15 residues. Trimming removed 0 bases from V and 10 bases from J; junction bases left unmatched: 4. Germline V gene lookup returns CDR1 SGHVS and CDR2 FQNEAQ. CDR3 in amino acids: CASSLADTSGGEQFF. The DNA of the CDR3 is TGTGCCAGCAGCTTAGCGGATACTAGCGGGGGGGAGCAGTTCTTC.

CDR3 in DNA: TGTGCCAGCTCACCCTTTGCGGAGAGCTCCTACAATGAGCAGTTCTTC. This translates into CASSPFAESSYNEQFF. This chain connects TRBV18 to TRBJ2-1; D gene unclear. V gave up 3 bases and J gave up 0 bases, with 12 bases separating them. The germline CDR1 and CDR2 sequences are KGHSH and LQKENI. The CDR3 runs to 16 residues.

Ten or more counts support this clone. This CDR3 is CASSEDFSYEQYF. The CDR3 DNA reads as TGTGCCAGCAGTGAAGATTTCTCCTACGAGCAGTACTTC. The V and J genes are TRBV2 and TRBJ2-7; unclear D gene. Deletions cut 1 base from V and 0 bases from J, with 4 bases between. The CDR3 has 13 residues. CDR1 SNHLY and CDR2 FYNNEI come from the germline V gene. The complete variable domain, with remaining parts taken from reference TRBV2 and TRBJ2-7, reads EPEVTQTPSHQVTQMGQEVILRCVPISNHLYFYWYRQILGQKVEFLVSFYNNEISEKSEIFDDQFSVERPDGSNFTLKIRSTKLEDSAMYFCASSEDFSYEQYFGPGTRLTVT.

V usage is TRBV7-2 and J usage is TRBJ2-3, with 12 bases aligning to TRBD2. CDR3 size: 16 residues. V was clipped by 1 base and J by 2 bases; unmatched bases: 1. CDR1 is SGHTA and CDR2 is FQGNSA in the germline V gene. The CDR3 bases are TGTGCCAGCAGCTTAGGACTAGCGGGGGACACAGATACGCAGTATTTT. This gives the protein CASSLGLAGDTDTQYF.

This clone was found many times. The chain has TRBV27 and TRBJ1-1; D may be TRBD1 (5 bases). This CDR3 is 11 amino acids long. V shed 2 bases and J shed 12 bases, with 10 bases lying between them. Looked up from germline, CDR1 is MNHEY and CDR2 is SMNVEV (reference sequence). The CDR3: CASSLEGRTFF. CDR3 bases: TGTGCCAGCAGTTTAGAGGGGAGGACTTTCTTT.

The chain is built from TRBV25-1 and TRBJ2-3; D is undetermined. CDR1 and CDR2 from the germline V gene are MGHDK and SYGVNS. Trimming left V 9 bases short and J 2 bases short, with 15 bases between. CDR3 size: 14 residues. The CDR3 loop reads CARVTGPHTDTQYF. The CDR3 DNA is TGTGCCAGGGTCACGGGCCCCCACACAGATACGCAGTATTTT. Based on the CDR3 plus reference TRBV25-1 and TRBJ2-3, the full variable domain is EADIYQTPRYLVIGTGKKITLECSQTMGHDKMYWYQQDPGMELHLIHYSYGVNSTEKGDLSSESTVSRIRTEHFPLTLESARPSHTSQYLCARVTGPHTDTQYFGPGTRLTVL.

This clone showed up just a few times. The V call is TRBV5-5, the J call TRBJ2-2; 7 bases are a match to TRBD2. With 7 bases clipped from V and 7 bases from J, the junction kept 19 bases outside the gene matches. This CDR3 spans 17 amino acids. CDR1 SGHKS and CDR2 YYEKEE come from the germline V gene (reference sequence). The CDR3 protein is CASALSVAGFQGGELFF. CDR3 DNA: TGTGCCAGCGCCTTATCGGTAGCGGGCTTTCAGGGCGGGGAGCTGTTTTTT.

This clone was counted a few times. The chain links TRBV11-2 to TRBJ1-2; D is ambiguous. The CDR3 has 12 amino acids. Germline V gene sequence: CDR1 SGHAT, CDR2 FQNNGV. V lost 5 bases to trimming and J lost 2 bases, with 6 bases between them. This CDR3 is CASSHGNYGYTF. The CDR3 nucleotides are TGTGCCAGCAGCCACGGGAACTATGGCTACACCTTC.

The CDR3 DNA is TGTGCCAGCAGACCTCCGGGACGGAGCACAGATACGCAGTATTTT. Amino acids: CASRPPGRSTDTQYF. The chain recombines TRBV28 with TRBJ2-3, with D perhaps TRBD1 or TRBD2 (5 bases each). Germline CDR1 and CDR2: MDHEN and SYDVKM. The length of the CDR3 is 15 residues. The V and J ends lost 6 bases and 0 bases respectively, with 13 bases between them.